A single sample is the source of the 8 T cell receptor beta chains below, sequenced in a study of Tregs in tolerant kidney transplant recipients. Here immunoSEQ multiplex PCR was the method, and the copy in TCRdb shows in-frame clones only, minus some. The top ten hold 13% to 15% of the sample, which has some 57,000 clones, roughly nine tenths seen once. Recipients received nonmyeloablative bone marrow transplants from related graft donors, with transient mixed chimerism. The specimen comprised CD8+ T cells from blood (PBMCs), sampled 24 months after the transplant. All receptors come from a human patient who received a combined kidney and bone marrow transplant. Some T cells may originate from the graft donor.

The gene calls are TRBV13 and TRBJ2-4; 10 nucleotides align to TRBD2. CDR3 length equals 17 residues. The J segment lost 8 bases and the V segment lost 5 bases, leaving 15 bases of the junction unmatched. Germline values: CDR1 PRHDT, CDR2 FYEKMQ (reference sequence). The CDR3 loop is CASSPGASGGGEDIQYF. In DNA, the CDR3 is TGTGCCAGCAGCCCTGGGGCTAGCGGGGGCGGGGAGGACATTCAGTACTTC.

The chain's CDR3 is CASSQDGREYEKLFF. Here the CDR3 DNA reads TGCGCCAGCAGCCAAGATGGACGGGAGTATGAAAAACTGTTTTTT. This chain joins TRBV4-1 and TRBJ1-4; no firm D call. The CDR3 extends over 15 amino acids. Trimming shortened V by 0 bases and J by 6 bases, and 11 bases separated the two germline ends. Germline V gives CDR1 MGHRA, CDR2 YSYEKL.

The CDR3 bases are TGTGCCAGCATGGCGCGGTCCAAAGGAGCTTTCTTT. It translates to CASMARSKGAFF. This chain links TRBV6-5 with TRBJ1-1; D not certain. The CDR3 length is 12 residues. V was pared by 7 bases and J by 10 bases, with 16 bases between. CDR1 is MNHEY and CDR2 is SVGAGI in the germline V gene.

The genes are TRBV2 and TRBJ2-6; 9 bases line up with TRBD1. Trimming at V came to 9 bases and at J to 3 bases, leaving 3 bases not matched to a gene. The CDR3 contains 14 residues. Germline V gives CDR1 SNHLY, CDR2 FYNNEI. The CDR3 reads CARDRGDGANVLTF. In DNA form, the CDR3 reads TGTGCCAGGGACAGGGGAGATGGGGCCAACGTCCTGACTTTC.

The chain is built from TRBV5-1 and TRBJ1-1, with 10 positions matching TRBD1. V lost 5 bases, J lost 4 bases, and 11 bases stayed unmatched. Germline-derived CDR1 and CDR2 are SGHRS and YFSETQ. The CDR3 runs to 16 residues. DNA of the CDR3: TGCGCCAGCAGTCCTGACAGGGGGCGCTTGGGCACTGAAGCTTTCTTT. As protein: CASSPDRGRLGTEAFF. The whole variable domain, remainder taken from reference TRBV5-1 and TRBJ1-1, is KAGVTQTPRYLIKTRGQQVTLSCSPISGHRSVSWYQQTPGQGLQFLFEYFSETQRNKGNFPGRFSGRQFSNSRSEMNVSTLELGDSALYLCASSPDRGRLGTEAFFGQGTRLTVV.

The rearrangement joins TRBV4-3 to TRBJ2-7, with D perhaps matching TRBD1 (5 bases). Trimming cost V 1 base and J 5 bases, with 12 bases left between them. The germline V gene encodes CDR1 LGHNA and CDR2 YSLEER. This CDR3 spans 14 amino acids. CDR3: CASSQVAGSHEQYF. CDR3 DNA sequence: TGCGCCAGCAGCCAAGTTGCAGGGTCCCACGAGCAGTACTTC.

The chain uses TRBV18 and TRBJ2-5; 8 bases agree with TRBD2. TRBJ2-7 matches the DNA end more closely, so the J call is doubtful. The CDR3 has 14 residues. Germline values: CDR1 KGHSH, CDR2 LQKENI. The CDR3 sequence: CASSPPGGAYEQYF. CDR3 in DNA: TGTGCCAGCTCCCCGCCCGGGGGGGCCTACGAGCAGTACTTC.

The rearrangement links TRBV19 to TRBJ1-1; maybe TRBD1 (6 bases). The CDR3 is 16 residues long. V lost 3 bases and J 1 base, leaving 15 bases between the germline ends. Germline-derived CDR1 and CDR2 are LNHDA and SQIVND (reference sequence). For the CDR3, the DNA is TGTGCCAGTAGTATTTTTCCAGGGGACCCGAACACTGAAGCTTTCTTT. Protein sequence: CASSIFPGDPNTEAFF.